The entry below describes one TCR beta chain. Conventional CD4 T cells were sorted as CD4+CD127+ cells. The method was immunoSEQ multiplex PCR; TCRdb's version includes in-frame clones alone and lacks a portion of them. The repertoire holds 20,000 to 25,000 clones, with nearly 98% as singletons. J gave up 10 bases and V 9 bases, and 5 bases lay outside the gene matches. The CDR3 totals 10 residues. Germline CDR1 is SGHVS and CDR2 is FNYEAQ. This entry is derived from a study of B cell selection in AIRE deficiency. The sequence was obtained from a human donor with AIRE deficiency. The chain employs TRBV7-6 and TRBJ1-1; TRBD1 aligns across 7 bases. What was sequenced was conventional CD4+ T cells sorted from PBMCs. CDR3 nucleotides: TGTGCCAGAGACAGGGAGAGAGCTTTCTTT. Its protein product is CARDRERAFF.